The TCR beta chain described here comes from a study of blood T cell repertoires in COVID-19. Study in general: Acute-phase and convalescent COVID-19 samples originated in the United States, Italy and Spain. T cells, B-cell-depleted T cells, or PBMCs supplied cDNA or gDNA.

CDR3 size: 16 residues. Looked up from germline, CDR1 is LNHDA and CDR2 is SQIVND (reference sequence). V shed 4 bases and J 6 bases; nucleotides not matched to a gene: 11. In the authors' workflow: Reference gene primers were amplified, and this amplification served to estimate nucleated cell counts. Assay: immunoSEQ multiplex PCR; the TCRdb copy retains only in-frame clones and omits some. Clonal size and the V and J genes are those of that table, whereas D and trimming came from the DNA. The profile covers 70,000 to 100,000 clones, with 55% to 80% appearing a single time and approximately 25% taken by the ten largest.

The sequence derives from a woman between 55 and 75 years old in a cohort sampled during active or convalescent COVID-19. The sequenced sample consisted of peripheral blood. V is TRBV19 and J is TRBJ1-1; TRBD1 matches 10 bases. CDR3 in amino acids: CASSTRQGAPGPEAFF. The DNA of the CDR3 is TGTGCCAGTAGTACTCGACAGGGGGCGCCCGGACCTGAAGCTTTCTTT.